The present T cell receptor beta chain was sequenced within a study of blood T cells in healthy people across ages. Study results and caveats: Per-million-T-cell TCR beta diversity fell roughly linearly with age.

Per the germline V gene, CDR1 is SQVTM and CDR2 is ANQGSEA. The CDR3 is 13 amino acids. V shed 6 bases and J shed 5 bases, with 16 bases lying between them. With a J-beta primer mix and a sample-barcoded 5' primer, a second PCR ran 7 to 11 cycles. TCRdb used MiXCR to reprocess the 5' RACE reads, holding one entry per CDR3 protein. Found here are some 860,000 distinct CDR3 sequences, around 50% of them singletons; the top ten hold 20% to 30%. This clonotype was observed once. What it recognizes is unknown. The chain links TRBV29-1 to TRBJ1-1; D is perhaps TRBD1 (6 bases). The sequence was collected from a man aged 35 to 55 in good health. Sequenced material: blood. In DNA form, the CDR3 reads TGCAGCGTCGATGAACAGGGTCAAACTGAAGCTTTCTTT. Protein sequence: CSVDEQGQTEAFF.